Presented here are 10 T cell receptor beta chains from one specimen sequenced in a study of T cells in Graves' hyperthyroidism and ophthalmopathy. There were TCR beta CDR3 regions amplified from RNA transcripts. An initial round of RT-PCR targeting the TCR CDR3 relied on the HTBI primer set. TCRdb re-analysed the multiplex PCR reads in MiXCR, keeping a single row per CDR3 protein. The sample yields some 340,000 distinct CDR3 sequences, roughly an eighth seen once. The specimen sequenced was blood. These receptors were collected from a woman aged 40 to 50 with Graves' ophthalmopathy.

This clonotype was detected ten times or more. As DNA, the CDR3 is TGTGCCAGCAGGACTCGAGGGGGACCTGGCGAGCAGTACTTC. This gives the protein CASRTRGGPGEQYF. The chain employs TRBV27 and TRBJ2-7; D might be TRBD1 (6 bases). V was shortened by 6 bases and J by 6 bases, with 18 bases between the two germline ends. CDR1 is MNHEY, CDR2 SMNVEV, per germline (reference sequence). The CDR3 is 14 residues long.

The rearrangement uses TRBV20-1 and TRBJ2-5, with D perhaps being TRBD1 or TRBD2 (6 bases each). CDR1 is DFQATT and CDR2 is SNEGSKA in the germline V gene (reference sequence). V was shortened by 3 bases and J by 5 bases, with 16 bases between the two germline ends. This CDR3 has 14 amino acids. The CDR3 DNA is TGCAGTGCTAGGGTGGGGGGCCGGGGGGAGACCCAGTACTTC. Encoded protein: CSARVGGRGETQYF.

The chain combines TRBV13 with TRBJ1-1; 7 bases map to TRBD1. CDR1 is PRHDT, CDR2 FYEKMQ, per germline (reference sequence). Unmatched junction bases numbered 8, after V lost 5 bases and J lost 5 bases. CDR3 size: 14 residues. CDR3 coding DNA: TGTGCCAGCAGCCCACAGGGGCGAGAAACTGAAGCTTTCTTT. It yields the protein CASSPQGRETEAFF.

This clonotype showed up many times. One junction end disagrees with the germline gene, perhaps due to a read error. The V and J genes are TRBV12-3 or TRBV12-4 and TRBJ1-2, with D possibly being TRBD1 (6 bases). The CDR3 is made up of 14 amino acids. The CDR3 nucleotides read TGTGCCAGCAGGTTAGGGGGTACAACTATTGGCTACACCTTC. Residues: CASRLGGTTIGYTF.

This clonotype appeared many times. This chain connects TRBV11-3 to TRBJ2-1, with D unresolved. V lost 3 bases, J lost 4 bases, and 10 bases lay in between. Germline CDR1 reads SGHNT; CDR2 reads YENEEA. This CDR3 comprises 14 residues. The CDR3 protein is CASSLRRTYNEQFF. The CDR3 DNA reads TGTGCCAGCAGCTTGAGGCGAACTTACAATGAGCAGTTCTTC.

This clonotype was observed a handful of times. The gene calls are TRBV19 and TRBJ1-5; D perhaps matches TRBD1 (6 bases). Per germline, CDR1 LNHDA and CDR2 SQIVND (reference sequence). Trimming removed 4 bases at V and 4 bases at J, with 14 bases between. This CDR3 region has 15 residues. CDR3 coding DNA: TGTGCCAGTAGTAACGGATGGACAGCAAATCAGCCCCAGCATTTT. Residues: CASSNGWTANQPQHF.

In this sample, this clonotype turned up a few times. The rearrangement joins TRBV27 to TRBJ2-7, with 7 nucleotides matching TRBD2. CDR3 length: 15 amino acids. CDR1 and CDR2 from the germline V gene are MNHEY and SMNVEV (reference sequence). The ends lost 3 bases at V and 0 bases at J; junction bases unmatched: 5. The chain's CDR3 is CASSFLSGLSYEQYF. In DNA, the CDR3 is TGTGCCAGCAGTTTCCTTAGCGGGCTCTCCTACGAGCAGTACTTC.

The V and J genes are TRBV20-1 and TRBJ1-5, with a possible D match to TRBD1 (5 bases). The CDR3 is made up of 13 amino acids. V lost 4 bases to trimming and J lost 8 bases, with 15 bases between them. The germline CDR1 and CDR2 sequences are DFQATT and SNEGSKA (reference sequence). The CDR3 spells CSAKFGAEKPQHF. CDR3 coding DNA: TGCAGTGCTAAATTCGGGGCTGAGAAGCCCCAGCATTTT.

This clonotype came up many times. The chain combines TRBV3-1 with TRBJ1-1; the D is unclear. Germline V gives CDR1 LGHDT, CDR2 YNNKEL (reference sequence). Trimming cost V 5 bases and J 1 base, with 8 bases left between them. The CDR3 is 13 residues long. For the CDR3, the DNA is TGTGCCAGCAGCGCCAAACCGAACACTGAAGCTTTCTTT. Amino acids: CASSAKPNTEAFF. Looking up the rest from reference TRBV3-1 and TRBJ1-1 gives the full variable domain: DTAVSQTPKYLVTQMGNDKSIKCEQNLGHDTMYWYKQDSKKFLKIMFSYNNKELIINETVPNRFSPKSPDKAHLNLHINSLELGDSAVYFCASSAKPNTEAFFGQGTRLTVV.

This clonotype was observed many times. The rearrangement uses TRBV12-3 or TRBV12-4 and TRBJ2-3; TRBD2 aligns across 8 bases. This CDR3 has 17 residues. J was trimmed by 0 bases and V by 4 bases; bases with no gene match: 9. CDR3 coding DNA: TGTGCCAGCAGTTCACAATATCGACTAGCGAGCACAGATACGCAGTATTTT. It codes for CASSSQYRLASTDTQYF.